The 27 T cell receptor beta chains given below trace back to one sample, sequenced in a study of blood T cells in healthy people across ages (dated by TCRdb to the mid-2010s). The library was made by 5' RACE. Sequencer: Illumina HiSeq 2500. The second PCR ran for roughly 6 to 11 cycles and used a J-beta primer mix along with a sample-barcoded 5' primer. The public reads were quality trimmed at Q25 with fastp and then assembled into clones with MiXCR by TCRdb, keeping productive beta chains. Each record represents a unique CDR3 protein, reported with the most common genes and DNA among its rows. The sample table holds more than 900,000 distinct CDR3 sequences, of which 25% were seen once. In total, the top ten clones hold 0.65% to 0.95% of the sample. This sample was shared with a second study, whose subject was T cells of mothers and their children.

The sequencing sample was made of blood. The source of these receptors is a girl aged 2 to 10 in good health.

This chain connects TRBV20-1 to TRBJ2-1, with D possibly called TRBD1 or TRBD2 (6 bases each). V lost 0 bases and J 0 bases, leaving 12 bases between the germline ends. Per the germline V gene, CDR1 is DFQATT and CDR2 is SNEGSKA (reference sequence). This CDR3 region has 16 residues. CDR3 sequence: CSARDSGGPSYNEQFF. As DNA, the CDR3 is TGCAGTGCTAGAGATTCCGGGGGCCCCTCCTACAATGAGCAGTTCTTC.

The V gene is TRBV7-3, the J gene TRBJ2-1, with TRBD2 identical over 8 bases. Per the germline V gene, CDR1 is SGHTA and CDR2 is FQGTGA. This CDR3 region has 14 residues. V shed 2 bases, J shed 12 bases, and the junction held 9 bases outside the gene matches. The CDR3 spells CASSLGTGLEGQFF. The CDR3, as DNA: TGTGCCAGCAGCTTAGGCACGGGACTAGAAGGGCAGTTCTTC.

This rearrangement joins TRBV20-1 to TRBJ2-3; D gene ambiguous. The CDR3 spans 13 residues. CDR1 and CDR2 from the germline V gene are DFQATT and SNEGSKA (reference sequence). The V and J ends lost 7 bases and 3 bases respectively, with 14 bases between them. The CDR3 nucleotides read TGCAGTGTAAGGAAGGGTACGACAGATACGCAGTATTTT. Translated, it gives CSVRKGTTDTQYF.

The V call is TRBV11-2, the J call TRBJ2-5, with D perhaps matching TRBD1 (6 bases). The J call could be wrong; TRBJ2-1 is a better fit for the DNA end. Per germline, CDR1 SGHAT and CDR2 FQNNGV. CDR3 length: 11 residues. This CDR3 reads CATSGASEQFF. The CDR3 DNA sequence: TGTGCCACTTCAGGGGCGAGTGAGCAGTTCTTC.

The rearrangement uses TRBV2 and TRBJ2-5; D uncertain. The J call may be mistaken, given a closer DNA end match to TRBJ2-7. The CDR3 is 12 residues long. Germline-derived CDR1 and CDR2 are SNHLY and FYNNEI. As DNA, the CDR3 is TGTGCCATCAGCCGTTATTCCTACGAGCAGTACTTC. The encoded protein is CAISRYSYEQYF.

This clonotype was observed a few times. In nucleotides, the CDR3 is TGTGCCAGCAGTGACGGGACAGGGCCTGACTATGGCTACACCTTC. Its protein is CASSDGTGPDYGYTF. The rearrangement uses TRBV27 and TRBJ1-2, with TRBD1 identical over 9 bases. Germline CDR1 and CDR2: MNHEY and SMNVEV (reference sequence). The CDR3 consists of 15 residues. Trimming took 5 bases from V and 3 from J; bases not matched to a gene: 7.

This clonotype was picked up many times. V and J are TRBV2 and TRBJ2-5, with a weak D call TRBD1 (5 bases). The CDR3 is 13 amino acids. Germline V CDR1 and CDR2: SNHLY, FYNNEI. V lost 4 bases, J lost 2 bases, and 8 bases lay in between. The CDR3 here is CASSGREQETQYF. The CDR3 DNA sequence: TGTGCCAGCAGTGGCAGGGAACAAGAGACCCAGTACTTC.

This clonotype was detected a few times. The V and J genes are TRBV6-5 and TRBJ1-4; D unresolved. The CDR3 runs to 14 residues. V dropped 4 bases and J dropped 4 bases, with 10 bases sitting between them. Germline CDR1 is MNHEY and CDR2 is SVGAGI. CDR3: CASSFIGLNEKLFF. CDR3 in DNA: TGTGCCAGCAGTTTTATTGGGCTTAATGAAAAACTGTTTTTT.

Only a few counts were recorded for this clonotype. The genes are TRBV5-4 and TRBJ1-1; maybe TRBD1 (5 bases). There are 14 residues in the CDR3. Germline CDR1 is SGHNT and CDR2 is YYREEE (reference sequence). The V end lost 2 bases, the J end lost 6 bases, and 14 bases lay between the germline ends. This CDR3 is CASSFRGGTAEAFF. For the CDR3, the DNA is TGTGCCAGCAGCTTTCGGGGGGGGACGGCTGAAGCTTTCTTT.

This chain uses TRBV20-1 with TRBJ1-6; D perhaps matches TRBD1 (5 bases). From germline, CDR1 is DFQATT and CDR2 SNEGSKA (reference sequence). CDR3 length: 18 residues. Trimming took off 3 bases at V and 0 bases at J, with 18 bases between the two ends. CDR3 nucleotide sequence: TGCAGTGCTAGGCCAACGGGACGTCGCTTCTCCTATAATTCACCCCTCCACTTT. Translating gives CSARPTGRRFSYNSPLHF.

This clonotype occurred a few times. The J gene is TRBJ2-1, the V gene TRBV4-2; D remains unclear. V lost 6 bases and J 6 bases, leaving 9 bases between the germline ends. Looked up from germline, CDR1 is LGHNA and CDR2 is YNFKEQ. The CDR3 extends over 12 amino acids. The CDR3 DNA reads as TGTGCCAGCAGATCCCCCCGCAATGAGCAGTTCTTC. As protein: CASRSPRNEQFF.

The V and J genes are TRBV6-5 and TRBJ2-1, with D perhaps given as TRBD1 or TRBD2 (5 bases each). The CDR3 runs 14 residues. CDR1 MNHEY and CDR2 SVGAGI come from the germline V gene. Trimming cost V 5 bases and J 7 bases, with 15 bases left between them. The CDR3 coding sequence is TGTGCCAGCAGTAACCCGGGACCCAAAAATGAGCAGTTCTTC. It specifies CASSNPGPKNEQFF.

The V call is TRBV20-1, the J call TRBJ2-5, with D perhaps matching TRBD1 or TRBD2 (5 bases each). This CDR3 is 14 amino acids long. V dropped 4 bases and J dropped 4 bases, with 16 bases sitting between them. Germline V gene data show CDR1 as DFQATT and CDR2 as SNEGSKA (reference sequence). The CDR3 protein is CSATSTGPGETQYF. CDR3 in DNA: TGCAGTGCTACGTCGACGGGACCCGGAGAGACCCAGTACTTC.

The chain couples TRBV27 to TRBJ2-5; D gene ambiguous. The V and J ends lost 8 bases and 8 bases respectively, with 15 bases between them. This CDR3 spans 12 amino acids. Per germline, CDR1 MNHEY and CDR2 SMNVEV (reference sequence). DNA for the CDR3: TGTGCCAGCCAGCATTCCTCCGGAACCCAGTACTTC. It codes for CASQHSSGTQYF.

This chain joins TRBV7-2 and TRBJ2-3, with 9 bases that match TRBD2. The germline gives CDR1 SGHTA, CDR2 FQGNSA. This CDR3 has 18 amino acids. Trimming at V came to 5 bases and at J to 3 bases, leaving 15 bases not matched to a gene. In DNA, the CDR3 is TGTGCCAGCAGCCAGAGGGGTCGAGCGGGGGGCCCAACAGATACGCAGTATTTT. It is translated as CASSQRGRAGGPTDTQYF.

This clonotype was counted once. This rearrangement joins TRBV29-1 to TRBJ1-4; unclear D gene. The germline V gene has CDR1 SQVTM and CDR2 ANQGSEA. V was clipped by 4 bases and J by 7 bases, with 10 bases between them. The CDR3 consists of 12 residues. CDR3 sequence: CSVAEGREKLFF. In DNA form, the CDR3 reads TGCAGCGTTGCGGAGGGTCGTGAAAAACTGTTTTTT. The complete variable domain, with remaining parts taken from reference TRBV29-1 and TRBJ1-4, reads SAVISQKPSRDICQRGTSLTIQCQVDSQVTMMFWYRQQPGQSLTLIATANQGSEATYESGFVIDKFPISRPNLTFSTLTVSNMSPEDSSIYLCSVAEGREKLFFGSGTQLSVL.

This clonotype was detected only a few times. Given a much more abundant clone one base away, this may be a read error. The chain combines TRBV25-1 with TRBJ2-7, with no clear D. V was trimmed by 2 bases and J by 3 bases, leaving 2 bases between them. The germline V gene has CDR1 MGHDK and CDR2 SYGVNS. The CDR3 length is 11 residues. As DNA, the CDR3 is TGTGCCAGCAGTGAACACTACGAGCAGTACTTC. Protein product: CASSEHYEQYF.

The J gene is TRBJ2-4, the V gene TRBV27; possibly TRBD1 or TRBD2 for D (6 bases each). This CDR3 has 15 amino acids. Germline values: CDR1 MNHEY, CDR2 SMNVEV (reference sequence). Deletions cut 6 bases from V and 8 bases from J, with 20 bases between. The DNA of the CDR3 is TGTGCCAGCAGCCACGGGGGCCGGGCTGGGGACATTCAGTACTTC. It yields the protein CASSHGGRAGDIQYF.

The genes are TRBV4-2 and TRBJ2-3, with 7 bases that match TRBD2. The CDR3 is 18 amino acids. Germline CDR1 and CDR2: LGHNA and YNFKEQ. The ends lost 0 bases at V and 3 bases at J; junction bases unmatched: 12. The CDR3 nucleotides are TGTGCCAGCAGCCAAGAAAGTGGGGTTGTAGCGGGTACAGATACGCAGTATTTT. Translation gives CASSQESGVVAGTDTQYF.

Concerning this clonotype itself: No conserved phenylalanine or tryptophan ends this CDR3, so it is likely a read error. CDR3 DNA: TGCAGCGTTTTGGGGGGTGAGCAGTTCCTC. Translating it yields CSVLGGEQFL. V and J are TRBV29-1 and TRBJ2-1; D possibly corresponds to TRBD2 (6 bases). The ends were cut back, 5 bases at V and 9 bases at J, with 8 bases in the middle. Germline V gene data show CDR1 as SQVTM and CDR2 as ANQGSEA. The CDR3 sequence is 10 residues long.

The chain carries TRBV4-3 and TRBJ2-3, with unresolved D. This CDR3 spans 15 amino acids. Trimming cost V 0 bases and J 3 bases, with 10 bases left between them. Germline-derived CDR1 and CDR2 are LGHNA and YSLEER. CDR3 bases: TGCGCCAGCAGCCAAGAGGAGCTTGGGACAGATACGCAGTATTTT. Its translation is CASSQEELGTDTQYF.

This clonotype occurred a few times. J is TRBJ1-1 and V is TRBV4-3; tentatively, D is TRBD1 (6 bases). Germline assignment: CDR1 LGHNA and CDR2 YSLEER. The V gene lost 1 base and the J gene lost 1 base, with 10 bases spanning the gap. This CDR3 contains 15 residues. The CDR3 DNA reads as TGCGCCAGCAGCCAAGCGACAGGCGAGAACACTGAAGCTTTCTTT. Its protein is CASSQATGENTEAFF.

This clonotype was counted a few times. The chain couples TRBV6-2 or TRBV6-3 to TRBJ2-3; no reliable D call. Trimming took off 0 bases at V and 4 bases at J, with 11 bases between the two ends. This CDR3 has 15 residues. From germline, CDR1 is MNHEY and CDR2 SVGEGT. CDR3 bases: TGTGCCAGCAGTTACTCACCGCAGCAACCAGATACGCAGTATTTT. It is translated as CASSYSPQQPDTQYF.

As DNA, the CDR3 is TGCAGCGCCCGAGGGCAGTTCCTGTACGAGCAGTACTTC. Translated: CSARGQFLYEQYF. J is TRBJ2-5 and V is TRBV29-1; D possibly corresponds to TRBD2 (5 bases). TRBJ2-7 matches the DNA end more closely, so the J call is doubtful. The CDR3 covers 13 residues. Germline-derived CDR1 and CDR2 are SQVTM and ANQGSEA.

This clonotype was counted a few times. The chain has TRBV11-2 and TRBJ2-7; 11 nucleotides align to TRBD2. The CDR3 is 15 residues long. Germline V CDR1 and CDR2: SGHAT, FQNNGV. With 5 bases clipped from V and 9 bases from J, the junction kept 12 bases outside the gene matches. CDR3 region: CASSPPLLAGGRQYF. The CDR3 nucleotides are TGTGCCAGCAGCCCTCCTCTGTTAGCGGGAGGGCGGCAGTACTTC.

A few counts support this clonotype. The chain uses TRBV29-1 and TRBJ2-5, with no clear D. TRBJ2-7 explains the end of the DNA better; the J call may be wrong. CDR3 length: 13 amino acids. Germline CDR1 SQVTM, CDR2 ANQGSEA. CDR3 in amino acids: CSVALRSSYEQYF. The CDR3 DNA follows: TGCAGCGTTGCCTTGCGGTCCTCCTACGAGCAGTACTTC.

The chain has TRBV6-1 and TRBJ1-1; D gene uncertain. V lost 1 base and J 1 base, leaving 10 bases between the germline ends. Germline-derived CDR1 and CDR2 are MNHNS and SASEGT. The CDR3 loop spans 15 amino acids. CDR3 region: CASSEDCAPNTEAFF. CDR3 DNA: TGTGCCAGCAGTGAAGATTGCGCTCCGAACACTGAAGCTTTCTTT.